The next 14 T cell receptor beta chains were all read from a single sample in a study of blood T cell repertoires in COVID-19. TCRdb's copy holds only in-frame clones and misses some; the assay was immunoSEQ multiplex PCR. The sample shows about 200,000 clones, approximately 80% of them seen only once. Specimen: PBMCs or T cells enriched from blood (not recorded which). All receptors come from a woman aged 35 to 49 with acute COVID-19.

This sequence joins TRBV6-5 and TRBJ2-7, with 8 bases aligning to TRBD1. The CDR3 consists of 13 residues. V shed 8 bases, J shed 1 base, and the junction held 4 bases outside the gene matches. CDR1 is MNHEY and CDR2 is SVGAGI in the germline V gene. The CDR3 region is CASEQGESYEQYF. CDR3 nucleotide sequence: TGTGCCAGCGAACAGGGGGAATCCTACGAGCAGTACTTC.

The rearrangement joins TRBV5-1 to TRBJ1-6, with a tentative D call TRBD1 (6 bases). The CDR3 is 12 amino acids. Germline-derived CDR1 and CDR2 are SGHRS and YFSETQ. Trimming cost V 4 bases and J 11 bases, with 10 bases left between them. CDR3: CASSATGPPLHF. CDR3 in DNA: TGCGCCAGCAGCGCCACAGGGCCACCCCTCCACTTT.

The rearrangement links TRBV5-1 to TRBJ1-2; 8 positions agree with TRBD1. J gave up 4 bases and V 0 bases, and 5 bases lay outside the gene matches. The V gene's germline CDR1 is SGHRS and CDR2 YFSETQ. The CDR3 is 15 amino acids. CDR3 sequence (DNA): TGCGCCAGCAGCTTGGGTCTGGGGACAGGCTATGGCTACACCTTC. Amino acids: CASSLGLGTGYGYTF.

The chain carries TRBV25-1 and TRBJ1-5, with TRBD1 matching over 10 bases. The length of the CDR3 is 15 residues. The germline CDR1 and CDR2 sequences are MGHDK and SYGVNS. Trimming removed 3 bases from V and 4 bases from J; junction bases left unmatched: 3. CDR3 bases: TGTGCCAGCAGTGAGACAGGGGGCGTTAATCAGCCCCAGCATTTT. Translated, it gives CASSETGGVNQPQHF.

The chain recombines TRBV6-5 with TRBJ1-5, with no clear D. V dropped 10 bases and J dropped 0 bases, with 13 bases sitting between them. CDR1 MNHEY and CDR2 SVGAGI come from the germline V gene. The CDR3 is made up of 14 amino acids. CDR3 protein: CATTTMLSNQPQHF. The CDR3 bases are TGTGCCACCACCACTATGCTTAGCAATCAGCCCCAGCATTTT.

The chain recombines TRBV15 with TRBJ1-6; D unclear. The CDR3 consists of 15 residues. Trimming removed 1 base at V and 7 bases at J, with 11 bases between. The V gene's germline CDR1 is LNHNV and CDR2 YYDKDF (reference sequence). DNA of the CDR3: TGTGCCACCAGCAGAGGCACAGCCGAAAATTCACCCCTCCACTTT. Protein product: CATSRGTAENSPLHF.

This rearrangement joins TRBV21-1 to TRBJ2-6; the table's D call, TRBD2, was not checked against the DNA. TRBV21-1 is a pseudogene locus. The CDR3 spans 15 residues. The CDR3: CASSETGSGANVLTF. The DNA of the CDR3 is TGTGCCAGCAGCGAAACCGGCTCTGGGGCCAACGTCCTGACTTTC.

The chain recombines TRBV9 with TRBJ1-2; D possibly corresponds to TRBD1 (5 bases). Germline CDR1 and CDR2: SGDLS and YYNGEE. V was shortened by 3 bases and J by 2 bases, with 20 bases between the two germline ends. CDR3 size: 17 residues. In DNA, the CDR3 is TGTGCCAGCAGCGCAGGGCCCGGGACTCGGACGAACTATGGCTACACCTTC. Protein: CASSAGPGTRTNYGYTF.

The rearrangement links TRBV10-3 to TRBJ2-5; TRBD2 is a possible D gene (5 bases). The CDR3 contains 13 residues. CDR1 and CDR2 (germline): ENHRY, SYGVKD. Trimming cost V 2 bases and J 5 bases, with 9 bases left between them. The CDR3 loop reads CAISEGRTETQYF. CDR3 in DNA: TGTGCCATCAGTGAGGGGAGAACGGAGACCCAGTACTTC.

This clone was recorded once. The CDR3 sequence: CASSHGTENTGELFF. The DNA for the CDR3 is TGTGCCAGCAGCCACGGGACAGAGAACACCGGGGAGCTGTTTTTT. This sequence joins TRBV4-2 and TRBJ2-2, with 7 bases lining up with TRBD1. The CDR3 sequence is 15 residues long. The germline gives CDR1 LGHNA, CDR2 YNFKEQ. J was trimmed by 1 base and V by 3 bases; bases with no gene match: 2.

CDR3 sequence: CASSLGRGPSPLHF. The CDR3 coding sequence is TGTGCCAGCAGCTTAGGCAGGGGGCCTTCACCCCTCCACTTT. The chain links TRBV11-1 to TRBJ1-6; TRBD1 agrees at 8 bases. Trimming removed 1 base from V and 9 bases from J; junction bases left unmatched: 2. The CDR3 loop spans 14 amino acids. From germline, CDR1 is SGHAT and CDR2 FQDESV (reference sequence).

The chain has TRBV5-1 and TRBJ2-1; 11 bases are a match to TRBD2. The CDR3 loop spans 20 amino acids. The V gene end was trimmed by 0 bases and the J gene end by 0 bases; junction bases not matched to a gene: 11. Germline CDR1 and CDR2: SGHRS and YFSETQ. CDR3 protein: CASSLEFGSGRGDSYNEQFF. The CDR3 DNA reads as TGCGCCAGCAGCTTGGAATTCGGTAGCGGGAGGGGGGACTCCTACAATGAGCAGTTCTTC.

There are a few counts of this clone. The genes are TRBV10-2 and TRBJ2-3; 7 nucleotides agree with TRBD1. The trim removed 3 bases at V and 4 bases at J, leaving 10 bases unmatched. The V gene's germline CDR1 is WSHSY and CDR2 SAAADI. CDR3 size: 16 residues. The CDR3: CASSDRGQTTADTQYF. As DNA, the CDR3 is TGCGCCAGCAGTGACCGGGGACAGACGACCGCAGATACGCAGTATTTT.

The chain recombines TRBV11-1 with TRBJ2-5, with 9 bases that match TRBD1. Germline assignment: CDR1 SGHAT and CDR2 FQDESV (reference sequence). This CDR3 has 15 residues. The V segment lost 1 base and the J segment 1 base; nucleotides outside the gene matches: 1. This CDR3 reads CASSLGTGVQETQYF. In DNA, the CDR3 is TGTGCCAGCAGCTTAGGGACAGGGGTCCAAGAGACCCAGTACTTC.